Shown below are 32 T cell receptor beta chains from a single sample sequenced in a study of resident and recirculating memory T cells in vitiligo (dated by TCRdb to between 2017 and 2018). Preparation of the library involved the immunoSEQ multiplex PCR assay. Sourced from immuneACCESS, this table was stored by TCRdb with only in-frame sequences that have V and J called. A share of the clones is absent; for the studies checked, an unresolved V gene accounts for under half, and the remainder has no known explanation. The sample table records about 76,000 clones; approximately 90% of these occur just once. About 4.8% of the sample is in the top ten clones. The sample consisted of blood. These receptors were taken from a male donor with vitiligo.

The chain is built from TRBV9 and TRBJ2-7; 7 bases map to TRBD2. CDR1 SGDLS and CDR2 YYNGEE come from the germline V gene. The CDR3 length is 16 residues. Trimming at V came to 0 bases and at J to 0 bases, leaving 6 bases not matched to a gene. CDR3 residues: CASSVAAGALSYEQYF. The CDR3 bases are TGTGCCAGCAGCGTAGCGGCGGGAGCCCTCTCCTACGAGCAGTACTTC.

The rearrangement uses TRBV4-2 and TRBJ2-3; 7 nucleotides line up with TRBD2. With V trimmed by 1 base and J by 2 bases, 3 bases remained unmatched. Germline V gene data show CDR1 as LGHNA and CDR2 as YNFKEQ. This CDR3 contains 15 residues. CDR3 residues: CASSQGGGFTDTQYF. The CDR3 bases are TGTGCCAGCAGCCAAGGCGGGGGATTCACAGATACGCAGTATTTT.

This clone was recorded a few times. The rearrangement joins TRBV28 to TRBJ2-7, with 10 bases identical to TRBD1. J was trimmed by 2 bases and V by 4 bases; bases with no gene match: 11. There are 17 residues in the CDR3. CDR1 is MDHEN, CDR2 SYDVKM, per germline. In nucleotides, the CDR3 is TGTGCCAGCAGTTCTCGACTCCGGGACAGGGGCACCTACGAGCAGTACTTC. Translation gives CASSSRLRDRGTYEQYF.

The chain is built from TRBV6-4 and TRBJ2-6; a weak D match, TRBD2 (6 bases). CDR1 is MRHNA, CDR2 SNTAGT, per germline. Trimming took off 5 bases at V and 3 bases at J, with 14 bases between the two ends. The CDR3 consists of 16 residues. The CDR3 reads CASSKGGVDGANVLTF. CDR3 coding DNA: TGTGCCAGCAGTAAGGGAGGAGTGGATGGGGCCAACGTCCTGACTTTC.

This clone showed up just once. The rearrangement links TRBV21-1 to TRBJ1-2; the table's D call TRBD1 went unverified against the DNA. TRBV21-1 corresponds to a pseudogene. This CDR3 region has 15 residues. The CDR3: CASTRCQGVTYGYTF. In nucleotides, the CDR3 is TGTGCCAGCACCCGCTGTCAGGGGGTCACCTATGGCTACACCTTC.

The chain employs TRBV4-3 and TRBJ1-2, with D possibly TRBD1 on 6 matching bases. Germline CDR1 and CDR2: LGHNA and YSLEER. V was clipped by 0 bases and J by 7 bases, with 21 bases between them. This CDR3 region has 17 residues. The CDR3 DNA follows: TGCGCCAGCAGCCAAGATAATGTCGGGGGGGGCCTTGGTGGCTACACCTTC. This codes for CASSQDNVGGGLGGYTF.

The CDR3 protein is CASSSLGGGHTEAFF. For the CDR3, the DNA is TGTGCCAGCAGCTCGCTGGGAGGGGGTCACACTGAAGCTTTCTTT. V and J are TRBV7-9 and TRBJ1-1, with a tentative D call TRBD1 (6 bases). Deletions cut 4 bases from V and 3 bases from J, with 15 bases between. The CDR3 totals 15 residues. Germline CDR1 reads SEHNR; CDR2 reads FQNEAQ (reference sequence).

The chain employs TRBV13 and TRBJ2-3; 8 bases are a match to TRBD1. Germline V CDR1 and CDR2: PRHDT, FYEKMQ (reference sequence). CDR3 length: 17 amino acids. V lost 5 bases, J lost 0 bases, and 10 bases stayed unmatched. CDR3 DNA: TGTGCCAGCAGCACCCTCCAGGGGGCGCCTAGCACAGATACGCAGTATTTT. Amino acid sequence: CASSTLQGAPSTDTQYF. Using reference TRBV13 and TRBJ2-3 for the parts outside the CDR3, the full variable domain is AAGVIQSPRHLIKEKRETATLKCYPIPRHDTVYWYQQGPGQDPQFLISFYEKMQSDKGSIPDRFSAQQFSDYHSELNMSSLELGDSALYFCASSTLQGAPSTDTQYFGPGTRLTVL.

V is TRBV11-3 and J is TRBJ1-2; no firm D call. Deletions cut 5 bases from V and 4 bases from J, with 14 bases between. This CDR3 is built from 14 residues. Germline assignment: CDR1 SGHNT and CDR2 YENEEA. CDR3 region: CASSQMSAGYGYTF. Written as DNA, the CDR3 is TGTGCCAGCAGCCAAATGTCGGCGGGCTATGGCTACACCTTC.

J is TRBJ1-3 and V is TRBV7-8; perhaps TRBD1 as D (5 bases). Germline V gene sequence: CDR1 SGHVS, CDR2 FQNEAQ. The CDR3 extends over 20 amino acids. The V gene lost 1 base and the J gene lost 0 bases, with 22 bases spanning the gap. This chain's CDR3 is CASSLGLNLRVGLSGNTIYF. CDR3 DNA: TGTGCCAGCAGCTTAGGGCTGAACCTCAGGGTGGGACTCTCTGGAAACACCATATATTTT.

This clone has just a few counts. V usage is TRBV4-1 and J usage is TRBJ2-3; 8 bases align to TRBD2. V lost 1 base, J lost 0 bases, and 6 bases stayed unmatched. The CDR3 extends over 17 amino acids. CDR1 is MGHRA and CDR2 is YSYEKL in the germline V gene. CDR3 nucleotides: TGCGCCAGCAGCCAAGGCGAACTAGCGGAGAGCACAGATACGCAGTATTTT. It yields the protein CASSQGELAESTDTQYF.

This CDR3 is CASSSQAREKLFF. CDR3 DNA: TGTGCCAGCTCAAGTCAGGCGCGAGAAAAACTGTTTTTT. This sequence joins TRBV28 and TRBJ1-4; D not resolved. Trimming left V 8 bases short and J 8 bases short, with 15 bases between. Germline lookup yields CDR1 MDHEN and CDR2 SYDVKM. The length of the CDR3 is 13 residues.

V and J are TRBV27 and TRBJ2-7; the match to TRBD1 covers 7 bases. CDR1 and CDR2 (germline): MNHEY, SMNVEV (reference sequence). V lost 3 bases to trimming and J lost 5 bases; unmatched junction nucleotides: 7. CDR3 length: 14 residues. The CDR3 here is CASSLGRGRDEQYF. The CDR3 coding sequence is TGTGCCAGCAGTTTGGGAAGGGGGCGCGACGAGCAGTACTTC.

The chain recombines TRBV11-3 with TRBJ2-7, with no clear D. V was clipped by 1 base and J by 0 bases, with 10 bases between them. Germline V gene sequence: CDR1 SGHNT, CDR2 YENEEA. The CDR3 contains 15 residues. In DNA, the CDR3 is TGTGCCAGCAGCTTAGGCGTTCTGAGCTCCTACGAGCAGTACTTC. Translated: CASSLGVLSSYEQYF.

The J gene is TRBJ2-1, the V gene TRBV5-1, with D possibly matching TRBD1 (5 bases). Trimming pared 4 bases from V and 7 bases from J, leaving 18 bases between. There are 15 residues in the CDR3. Germline CDR1 is SGHRS and CDR2 is YFSETQ. CDR3 amino acids: CASSTTLTGNNEQFF. The CDR3 region has the DNA TGCGCCAGCAGCACAACCTTAACAGGAAATAATGAGCAGTTCTTC.

The chain carries TRBV4-1 and TRBJ2-2, with TRBD2 as a possible D gene (6 bases). CDR1 and CDR2 (germline): MGHRA, YSYEKL. V gave up 5 bases and J gave up 8 bases, with 24 bases separating them. There are 17 residues in the CDR3. As DNA, the CDR3 is TGCGCCAGCAGCTCAACCCGGGACTCCTTCCCTAGGGGGGAGCTGTTTTTT. Amino acids: CASSSTRDSFPRGELFF.

The chain joins TRBV7-9 to TRBJ1-4, with D perhaps matching TRBD1 (5 bases). V was shortened by 1 base and J by 6 bases, with 9 bases between the two germline ends. From germline, CDR1 is SEHNR and CDR2 FQNEAQ (reference sequence). The CDR3 extends over 14 amino acids. The CDR3 bases are TGTGCCAGCAGCTTAGGGGGCAGCGATGAAAAACTGTTTTTT. It codes for CASSLGGSDEKLFF.

This clone was counted only a few times. DNA of the CDR3: TGCGCCAGCAGCCAAGAGGCTTTGGCTCAGCCCCAGCATTTT. Protein: CASSQEALAQPQHF. V gene TRBV4-1 combines with J gene TRBJ1-5; D remains unclear. V dropped 0 bases and J dropped 6 bases, with 9 bases sitting between them. Looked up from germline, CDR1 is MGHRA and CDR2 is YSYEKL. The CDR3 contains 14 residues.

The chain couples TRBV19 to TRBJ1-2; 7 bases map to TRBD1. The CDR3 totals 15 residues. V trimming: 8 bases; J trimming: 2 bases; junction bases outside the gene matches: 11. Germline loops: CDR1 LNHDA, CDR2 SQIVND (reference sequence). DNA of the CDR3: TGTGCCAGTCGCGGACAGGCGCAGATAAACTATGGCTACACCTTC. Its translation is CASRGQAQINYGYTF.

V usage is TRBV9 and J usage is TRBJ2-5, with D maybe TRBD1 (7 bases). In germline, CDR1 is SGDLS, CDR2 YYNGEE. CDR3 length: 15 amino acids. Trimming removed 4 bases at V and 4 bases at J, with 17 bases between. For the CDR3, the DNA is TGTGCCAGCAGCCCCAGGGGGGATATCGGAGAGACCCAGTACTTC. The encoded protein is CASSPRGDIGETQYF.

The CDR3, as DNA: TGTGCCAGCAATAACTTCGGGCAGGGGAACACCGGGGAGCTGTTTTTT. Its protein product is CASNNFGQGNTGELFF. The chain combines TRBV5-6 with TRBJ2-2, with D possibly TRBD1 on 5 matching bases. Germline lookup yields CDR1 SGHDT and CDR2 YYEEEE. The CDR3 runs to 16 residues. Trimming shortened V by 6 bases and J by 1 base, and 16 bases separated the two germline ends.

This chain joins TRBV21-1 and TRBJ2-7; TRBD2 reflects the table's D call only, with no check against the DNA. TRBV21-1 is shown as a pseudogene. There are 16 residues in the CDR3. This CDR3 is CASSKEIAIDSYEQYF. CDR3 coding DNA: TGTGCCAGCAGCAAAGAGATAGCGATAGATTCCTACGAGCAGTACTTC.

This chain joins TRBV7-9 and TRBJ1-1; TRBD1 is a possible D gene (5 bases). The CDR3 runs to 13 residues. CDR1 is SEHNR, CDR2 FQNEAQ, per germline (reference sequence). V was shortened by 11 bases and J by 0 bases, with 13 bases between the two germline ends. CDR3: CAGSGVMNTEAFF. DNA for the CDR3: TGTGCCGGATCGGGGGTGATGAACACTGAAGCTTTCTTT.

The CDR3, as DNA: TGTGCCAGCAGCGATCTGACAGGGGGAAGTGAAAAACTGTTTTTT. Its protein is CASSDLTGGSEKLFF. The chain uses TRBV27 and TRBJ1-4; the match to TRBD1 covers 9 bases. The CDR3 runs 15 residues. The V and J ends lost 6 bases and 7 bases, in that order; junction bases with no gene match: 9. Germline V gene lookup returns CDR1 MNHEY and CDR2 SMNVEV (reference sequence).

The V gene is TRBV5-4, the J gene TRBJ1-4; perhaps TRBD1 as D (5 bases). V was trimmed by 1 base and J by 4 bases, leaving 11 bases between them. CDR3 length: 15 amino acids. Per the germline V gene, CDR1 is SGHNT and CDR2 is YYREEE (reference sequence). The CDR3 spells CASSLSGAGNEKLFF. The CDR3 DNA reads TGTGCCAGCAGCTTGAGCGGGGCTGGTAATGAAAAACTGTTTTTT.

The chain combines TRBV2 with TRBJ1-1; 8 bases align to TRBD1. The CDR3 consists of 11 residues. CDR1 and CDR2 from the germline V gene are SNHLY and FYNNEI. The V segment lost 5 bases and the J segment 11 bases; nucleotides outside the gene matches: 4. CDR3 amino acids: CASSYYRGAFF. For the CDR3, the DNA is TGTGCCAGCAGTTATTACAGGGGGGCTTTCTTT. The entire variable domain, with the rest obtained from reference TRBV2 and TRBJ1-1, is as follows: EPEVTQTPSHQVTQMGQEVILRCVPISNHLYFYWYRQILGQKVEFLVSFYNNEISEKSEIFDDQFSVERPDGSNFTLKIRSTKLEDSAMYFCASSYYRGAFFGQGTRLTVV.

CDR3: CASSHPLRGDYEQYF. The CDR3 DNA reads TGTGCCAGCAGTCACCCCTTGCGGGGGGACTACGAGCAGTACTTC. The rearrangement links TRBV28 to TRBJ2-7, with 8 positions matching TRBD2. This CDR3 is 15 amino acids long. Germline V gene data show CDR1 as MDHEN and CDR2 as SYDVKM. V dropped 5 bases and J dropped 3; count of bases not matched to a gene: 9. Supplemented by reference TRBV28 and TRBJ2-7, the full variable domain reads DVKVTQSSRYLVKRTGEKVFLECVQDMDHENMFWYRQDPGLGLRLIYFSYDVKMKEKGDIPEGYSVSREKKERFSLILESASTNQTSMYLCASSHPLRGDYEQYFGPGTRLTVT.

The chain links TRBV28 to TRBJ2-7, with D maybe TRBD2 (7 bases). This CDR3 spans 14 amino acids. Germline V lookup: CDR1 MDHEN, CDR2 SYDVKM. The V end lost 8 bases, the J end lost 7 bases, and 21 bases lay between the germline ends. CDR3 nucleotides: TGTGCCAGCTTCAGCGGGACAACCCTCAGGGAGCAGTACTTC. The encoded protein is CASFSGTTLREQYF.

The genes are TRBV28 and TRBJ1-2; 7 bases fit TRBD1. CDR1 and CDR2 (germline): MDHEN, SYDVKM. The CDR3 length is 13 residues. With 5 bases clipped from V and 3 bases from J, the junction kept 3 bases outside the gene matches. CDR3 loop: CASSPTGYYGYTF. The CDR3 DNA reads TGTGCCAGCAGTCCGACAGGGTACTATGGCTACACCTTC.

The CDR3 loop is CASSGPGLTKGGELFF. Here the CDR3 DNA reads TGTGCCAGCAGCGGACCGGGACTCACTAAGGGCGGGGAGCTGTTTTTT. The chain joins TRBV9 to TRBJ2-2; the D gene is possibly TRBD2 (6 bases). Germline CDR1 reads SGDLS; CDR2 reads YYNGEE. The CDR3 consists of 16 residues. The germline V and J ends were trimmed by 3 bases and 7 bases, with 19 bases remaining between them.

This chain links TRBV7-3 with TRBJ2-5, with TRBD1 matching 9 bases. The CDR3 loop spans 14 amino acids. Germline V gene sequence: CDR1 SGHTA, CDR2 FQGTGA. V dropped 5 bases and J dropped 7; count of bases not matched to a gene: 8. The CDR3 is CASSLGPGQGTQYF. Written as DNA, the CDR3 is TGTGCCAGCAGCCTAGGACCGGGACAGGGGACCCAGTACTTC.

The CDR3 DNA reads as TGTGCCAGTAGATCTGCTATTAGTGACTCCTACAATGAGCAGTTCTTC. Amino acids: CASRSAISDSYNEQFF. This rearrangement joins TRBV19 to TRBJ2-1; no clear D gene. Trimming removed 6 bases from V and 0 bases from J, with 15 bases in between. Germline loops: CDR1 LNHDA, CDR2 SQIVND (reference sequence). The CDR3 is made up of 16 amino acids. Using reference TRBV19 and TRBJ2-1 for the parts outside the CDR3, the full variable domain is DGGITQSPKYLFRKEGQNVTLSCEQNLNHDAMYWYRQDPGQGLRLIYYSQIVNDFQKGDIAEGYSVSREKKESFPLTVTSAQKNPTAFYLCASRSAISDSYNEQFFGPGTRLTVL.